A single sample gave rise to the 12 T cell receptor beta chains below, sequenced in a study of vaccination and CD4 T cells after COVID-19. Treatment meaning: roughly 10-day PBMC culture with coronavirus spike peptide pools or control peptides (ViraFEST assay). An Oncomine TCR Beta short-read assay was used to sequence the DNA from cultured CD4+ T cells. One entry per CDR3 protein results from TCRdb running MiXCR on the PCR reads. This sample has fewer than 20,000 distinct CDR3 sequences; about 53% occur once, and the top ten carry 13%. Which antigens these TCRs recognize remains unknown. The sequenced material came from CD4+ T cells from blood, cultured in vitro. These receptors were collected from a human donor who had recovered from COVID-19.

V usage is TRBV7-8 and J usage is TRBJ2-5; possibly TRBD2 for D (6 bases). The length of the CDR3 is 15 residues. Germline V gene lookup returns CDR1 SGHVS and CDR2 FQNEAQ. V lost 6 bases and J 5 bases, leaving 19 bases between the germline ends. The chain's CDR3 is CASSSRSGVGETQYF. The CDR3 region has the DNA TGTGCCAGCAGTTCCCGGTCGGGGGTGGGGGAGACCCAGTACTTC.

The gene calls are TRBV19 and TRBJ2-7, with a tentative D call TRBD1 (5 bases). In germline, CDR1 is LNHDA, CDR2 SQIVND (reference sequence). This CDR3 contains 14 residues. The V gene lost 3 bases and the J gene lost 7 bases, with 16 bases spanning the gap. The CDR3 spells CASSITTLTDEQYF. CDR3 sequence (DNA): TGTGCCAGTAGTATCACCACCTTGACAGATGAGCAGTACTTC.

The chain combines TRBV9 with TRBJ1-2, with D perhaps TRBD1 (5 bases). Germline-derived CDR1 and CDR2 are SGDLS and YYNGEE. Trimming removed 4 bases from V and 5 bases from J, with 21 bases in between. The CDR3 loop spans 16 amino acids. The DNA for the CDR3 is TGTGCCAGCAGCATCGGGCCCGGGGGAGAGAATTATGGCTACACCTTC. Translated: CASSIGPGGENYGYTF.

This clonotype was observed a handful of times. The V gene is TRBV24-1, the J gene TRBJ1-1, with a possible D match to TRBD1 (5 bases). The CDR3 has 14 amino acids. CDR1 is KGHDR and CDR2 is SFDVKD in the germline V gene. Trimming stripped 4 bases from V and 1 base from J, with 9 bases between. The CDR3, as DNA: TGTGCCACCAGTGAAAACGACAGGAACACTGAAGCTTTCTTT. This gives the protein CATSENDRNTEAFF.

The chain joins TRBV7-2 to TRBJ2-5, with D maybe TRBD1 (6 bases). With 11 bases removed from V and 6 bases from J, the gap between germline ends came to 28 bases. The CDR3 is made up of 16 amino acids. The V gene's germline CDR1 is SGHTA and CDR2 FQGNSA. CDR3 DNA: TGTGCCGGGGGCCGTGTCGGCAACAGCGCCAGTAAGACCCAGTACTTC. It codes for CAGGRVGNSASKTQYF.

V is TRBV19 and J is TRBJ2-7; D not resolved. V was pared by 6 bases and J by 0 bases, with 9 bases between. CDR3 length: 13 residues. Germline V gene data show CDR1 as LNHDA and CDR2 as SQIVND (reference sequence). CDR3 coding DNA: TGTGCCAGTAGACCGACGCTCTCCTACGAGCAGTACTTC. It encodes CASRPTLSYEQYF.

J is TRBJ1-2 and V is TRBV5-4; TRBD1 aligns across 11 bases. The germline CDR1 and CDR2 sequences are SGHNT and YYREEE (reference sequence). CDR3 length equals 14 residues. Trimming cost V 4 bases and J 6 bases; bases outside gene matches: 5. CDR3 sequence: CASSKDRGRDGYTF. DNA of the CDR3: TGTGCCAGCAGCAAGGACAGGGGGCGCGATGGCTACACCTTC.

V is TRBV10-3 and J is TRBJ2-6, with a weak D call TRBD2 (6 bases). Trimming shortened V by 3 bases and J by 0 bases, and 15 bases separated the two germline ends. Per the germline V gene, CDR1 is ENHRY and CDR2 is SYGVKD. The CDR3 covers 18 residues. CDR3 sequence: CAISDGVGGSSGANVLTF. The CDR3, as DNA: TGTGCCATCAGTGACGGCGTGGGGGGAAGCTCTGGGGCCAACGTCCTGACTTTC.

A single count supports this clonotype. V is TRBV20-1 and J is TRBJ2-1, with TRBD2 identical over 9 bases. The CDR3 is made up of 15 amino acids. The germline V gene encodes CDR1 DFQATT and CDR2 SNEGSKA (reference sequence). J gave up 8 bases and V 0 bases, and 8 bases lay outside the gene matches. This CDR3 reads CSARDGEREVDEQFF. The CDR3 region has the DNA TGCAGTGCTAGAGATGGTGAGCGGGAGGTCGATGAGCAGTTCTTC.

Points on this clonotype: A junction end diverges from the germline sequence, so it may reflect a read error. Written as DNA, the CDR3 is TGTGCCAGCAGCTTAGGGCCAGGGGAAAACTCACCCCTCCACTTT. Translating it yields CASSLGPGENSPLHF. The chain uses TRBV12-3 or TRBV12-4 and TRBJ1-6; D is perhaps TRBD1 (6 bases). The CDR3 is 15 residues long.

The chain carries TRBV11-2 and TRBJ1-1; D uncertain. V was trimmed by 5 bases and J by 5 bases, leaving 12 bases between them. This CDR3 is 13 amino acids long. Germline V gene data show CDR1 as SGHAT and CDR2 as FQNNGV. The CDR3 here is CASSPERVTEAFF. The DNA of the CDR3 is TGTGCCAGCAGCCCCGAGAGGGTGACTGAAGCTTTCTTT.

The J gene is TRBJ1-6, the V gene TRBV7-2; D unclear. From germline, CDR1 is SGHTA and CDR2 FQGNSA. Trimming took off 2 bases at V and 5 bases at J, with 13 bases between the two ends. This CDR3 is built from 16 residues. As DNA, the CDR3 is TGTGCCAGCAGCTTAAGGGCAGCGAAGAATAATTCACCCCTCCACTTT. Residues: CASSLRAAKNNSPLHF.